This record concerns one T cell receptor (beta chain) sequence. Its antigen remains unidentified. No base quality information exists; no much larger clone differs at one position. The method behind the library was the immunoSEQ multiplex PCR assay. Per the source publication's procedure: To diagnose cytomegalovirus status from the catalog of TCR beta chain sequences, a statistical classification framework was built. Not all clones reach the TCRdb copy of this immuneACCESS table, which keeps in-frame sequences only. Checked studies attribute under half of the gap to unresolved V genes and leave the rest unexplained. V and J calls and clone size are copied from that table; D and trimming were computed from the DNA. The sample includes approximately 81,000 clones, with more than 85% observed a single time. The biggest ten clones account for 0.55% to 0.8% of the sample. The donors belonged to the validation cohort of around 110 subjects, which was separate from the approximately 680-subject first cohort.

CDR1 is given as SGHDT and CDR2 as YYEEEE, both from the germline V gene. The CDR3 contains 16 residues, cysteine and phenylalanine counted. Left in the record is the CDR3 DNA by itself, 48 bases read in frame from the first base. Germline trimming amounts to 4 bases on V and 4 bases on J, with 7 as the count of junction bases outside the gene matches. This sample is part of a study of cytomegalovirus exposure and HLA in healthy donors (dated by TCRdb to about 2017). Some background on the complete study: According to a later analysis, the approximately 120 validation repertoires were produced on the same platform as the 666 repertoires of the first cohort. The study aimed to test whether cataloging public T cell receptors could reveal signatures of past pathogen exposure. In addition to the first cohort of 666 subjects, a separate validation cohort of under 150 different subjects was used. High-throughput TCR immunosequencing, statistical association of individual TCRs with disease status, and machine learning were combined to predict cytomegalovirus infection status.

The investigation overall reported the following: The validation cohort had no HLA typing available for a later analysis, so co-occurrence within that cohort was assessed over all 130 or so repertoires. In vitro tests confirmed that a few of the cytomegalovirus-associated TCR beta chains recognize cytomegalovirus antigens. Most TCR sequences were seen in very few donors, while some public TCRs were found in many individuals. The classifier was reported to diagnose cytomegalovirus status with high specificity and sensitivity in both the original and validation cohorts. Subsequent analysis determined that TCRs grouped into clusters in the first cohort also showed a tendency toward co-occurrence across the 90 to 150 validation repertoires, and 94% of cluster scores exceeded 0. It was suggested by the authors that the approach could potentially be generalized to other disease states and immunological phenotypes. The study listed approximately 160 TCR beta chains as associated with cytomegalovirus.

Sequencing input: PBMCs. The receptor's source is a man in his late teens or twenties in good health and CMV-seronegative. The chain employs TRBV5-6 and TRBJ2-3; TRBD2 aligns with 12 central bases. The base sequence is TGTGCCAGCAGCCTCGGGACTAGCGGGCCCCCAGATACGCAGTATTTT. This codes for CASSLGTSGPPDTQYF.